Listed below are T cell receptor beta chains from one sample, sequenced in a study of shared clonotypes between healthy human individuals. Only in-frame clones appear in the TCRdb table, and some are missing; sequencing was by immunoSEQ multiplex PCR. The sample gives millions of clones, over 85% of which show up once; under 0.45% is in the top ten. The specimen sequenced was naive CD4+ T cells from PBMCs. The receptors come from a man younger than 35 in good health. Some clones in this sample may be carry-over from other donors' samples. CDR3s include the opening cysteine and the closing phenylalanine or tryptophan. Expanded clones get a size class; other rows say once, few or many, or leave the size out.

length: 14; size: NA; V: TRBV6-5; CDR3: CASSYSRVGYGYTF
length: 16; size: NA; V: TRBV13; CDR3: CASSFAPTAGTGELFF
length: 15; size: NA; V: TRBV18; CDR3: CASSSQGGANTEAFF
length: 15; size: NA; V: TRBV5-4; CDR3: CASSSAHTGAYEQYF
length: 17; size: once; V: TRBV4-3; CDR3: CASSRISGTGNTGELFF
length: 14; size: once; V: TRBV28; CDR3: CASSLGGGEDTQYF
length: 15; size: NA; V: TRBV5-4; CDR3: CASSLVFAGQYGYTF
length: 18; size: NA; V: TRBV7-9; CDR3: CASSLVGTGTGSSVPQYF
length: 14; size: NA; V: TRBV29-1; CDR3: CSVKGQISYNEQFF
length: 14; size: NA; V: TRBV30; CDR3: CAWSGGLRRTGYTF
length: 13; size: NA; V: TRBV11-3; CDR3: CASSLSQAYEQYF
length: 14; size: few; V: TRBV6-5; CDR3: CASSYSASGQPQHF
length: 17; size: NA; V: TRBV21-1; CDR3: CASSKGGSHIMNTEAFF
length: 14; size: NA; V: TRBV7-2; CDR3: CASSSGSPLRAQYF
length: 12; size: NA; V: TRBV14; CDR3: CASSQGVAKQFF
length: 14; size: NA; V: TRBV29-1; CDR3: CSVAGRQGPEGYTF
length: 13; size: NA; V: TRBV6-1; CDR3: CASCDRGYQPQHF
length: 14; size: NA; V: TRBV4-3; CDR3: CASSQDRGRYGYTF
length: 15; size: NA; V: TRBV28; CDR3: CASNRGGDGNQPQHF
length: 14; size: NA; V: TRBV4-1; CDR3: CASSQAASSYEQYF
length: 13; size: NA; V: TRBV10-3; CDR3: CAIRARGDTEAFF
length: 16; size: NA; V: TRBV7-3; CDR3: CASSSVRQITNTEAFF
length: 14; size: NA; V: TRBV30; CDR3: CAWSDGPNLEKLFF
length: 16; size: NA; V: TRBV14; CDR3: CASSHHHYSGANVLTF
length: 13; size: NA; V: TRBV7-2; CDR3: CASSLTSGYEQYF
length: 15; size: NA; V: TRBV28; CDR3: CASSLAGSSGETQYF
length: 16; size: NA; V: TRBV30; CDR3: CAWRTERMGRQGELFF
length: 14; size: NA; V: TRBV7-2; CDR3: CASSSLTGADTQYF
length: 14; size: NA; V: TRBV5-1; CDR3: CASSLGTVQYEQYF
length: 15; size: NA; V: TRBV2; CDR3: CASRASAGSYNEQFF
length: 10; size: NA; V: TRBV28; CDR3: CASSSNEQFF
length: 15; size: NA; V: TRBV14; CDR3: CASSLAGGANYGYTF
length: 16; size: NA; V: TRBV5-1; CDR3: CASSLVRTSGTYEQYF
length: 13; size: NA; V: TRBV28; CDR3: CASSDPGTTEAFF
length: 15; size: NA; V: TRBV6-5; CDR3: CASSYSGGRVNIQYF
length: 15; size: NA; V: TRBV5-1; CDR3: CASSLAGSFDYGYTF
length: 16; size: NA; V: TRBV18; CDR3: CASSPMGQGLGTEAFF
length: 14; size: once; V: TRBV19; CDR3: CASSITGNAYEQYF
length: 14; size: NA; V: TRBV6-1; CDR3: CASSDLGKVSEQYF
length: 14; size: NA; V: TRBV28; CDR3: CASSFRGSYNEQFF
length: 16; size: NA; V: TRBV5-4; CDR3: CASSPGLAGGTYEQYF
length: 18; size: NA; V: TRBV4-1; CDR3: CASSRGTSGRVILNEQYF
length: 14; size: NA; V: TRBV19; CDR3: CASNTGDSNQPQHF
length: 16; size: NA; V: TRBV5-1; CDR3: CASRLTSGASTDTQYF
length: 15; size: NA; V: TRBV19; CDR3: CASSRLELRENEQFF
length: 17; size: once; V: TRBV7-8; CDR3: CASSIRRAPPWGEKLFF